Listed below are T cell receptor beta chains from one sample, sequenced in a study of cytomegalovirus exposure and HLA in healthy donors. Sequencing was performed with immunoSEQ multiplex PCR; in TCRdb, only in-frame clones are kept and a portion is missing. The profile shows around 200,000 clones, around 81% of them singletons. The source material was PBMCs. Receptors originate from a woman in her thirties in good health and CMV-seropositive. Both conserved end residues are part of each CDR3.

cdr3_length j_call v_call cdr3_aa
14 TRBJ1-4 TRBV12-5 CASGSGQGAEKLFF
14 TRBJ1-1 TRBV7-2 CASSPTRWQGGAFF
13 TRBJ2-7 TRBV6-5 CASSYTGLREQYF
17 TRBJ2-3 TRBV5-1 CASSSYGLAGDTDTQYF
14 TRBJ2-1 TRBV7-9 CASSVGQGGDEQFF
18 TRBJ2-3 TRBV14 CASSQGLRQGGFTDTQYF
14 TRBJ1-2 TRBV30 CAWSLTAGHYGYTF
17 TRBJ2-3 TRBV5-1 CASSLGPAIGGTDTQYF
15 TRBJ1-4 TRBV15 CATSRDRGKGEKLFF
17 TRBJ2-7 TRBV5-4 CASSLWPLVQGRGEQYF